The next 32 T cell receptor beta chains were all read from a single sample in a study of T cell repertoires in cytomegalovirus infection. MiXCR, run by TCRdb on the reads, gives a single entry per CDR3 protein. The sample has fewer than 300,000 distinct CDR3 sequences, roughly 24% seen once. The source material was PBMCs. The receptors come from a human donor in good health (CMV status not recorded). Some clones in this sample may be carry-over from other donors' samples.

The CDR3 nucleotides read TGTGCCAGCAGCCGCCCGGGGGTTCCTGAAGCTTTCTTT. It encodes CASSRPGVPEAFF. The rearrangement uses TRBV7-9 and TRBJ1-1; a possible D gene is TRBD1 (5 bases). This CDR3 spans 13 amino acids. The germline V and J ends were trimmed by 5 bases and 6 bases, with 13 bases remaining between them. CDR1 is SEHNR and CDR2 is FQNEAQ in the germline V gene (reference sequence).

The V and J genes are TRBV29-1 and TRBJ2-1; 12 bases align to TRBD2. In germline, CDR1 is SQVTM, CDR2 ANQGSEA. Trimming at V came to 7 bases and at J to 10 bases, leaving 8 bases not matched to a gene. The CDR3 consists of 13 residues. The CDR3 coding sequence is TGCAGCGCTGGACTAGCGGGACCCCTGGAGCAGTTCTTC. It yields the protein CSAGLAGPLEQFF.

The chain uses TRBV10-3 and TRBJ1-2; D not certain. CDR1 and CDR2 from the germline V gene are ENHRY and SYGVKD. Trimming took off 1 base at V and 7 bases at J, with 4 bases between the two ends. This CDR3 comprises 11 residues. CDR3 nucleotides: TGTGCCATCAGTGAGTGGGGTGGCTACACCTTC. Its protein is CAISEWGGYTF.

The V and J genes are TRBV5-1 and TRBJ1-2; no definite D call. Germline V gives CDR1 SGHRS, CDR2 YFSETQ. The CDR3 loop spans 15 amino acids. V gave up 1 base and J gave up 8 bases, with 18 bases separating them. The CDR3 protein is CASSLLGGPTGGYTF. The CDR3 nucleotides are TGCGCCAGCAGCTTGCTCGGTGGCCCTACCGGAGGCTACACCTTC. The variable domain in full, with the rest retrieved from reference TRBV5-1 and TRBJ1-2, is KAGVTQTPRYLIKTRGQQVTLSCSPISGHRSVSWYQQTPGQGLQFLFEYFSETQRNKGNFPGRFSGRQFSNSRSEMNVSTLELGDSALYLCASSLLGGPTGGYTFGSGTRLTVV.

The chain employs TRBV20-1 and TRBJ2-5, with D hard to call. Germline assignment: CDR1 DFQATT and CDR2 SNEGSKA (reference sequence). The CDR3 extends over 12 amino acids. The V end lost 6 bases, the J end lost 1 base, and 9 bases lay between the germline ends. The DNA of the CDR3 is TGCAGTGCCCCGAATTTCCAAGAGACCCAGTACTTC. Protein: CSAPNFQETQYF.

This clonotype showed up many times. The V call is TRBV7-2, the J call TRBJ2-5, with 7 positions matching TRBD1. Germline V lookup: CDR1 SGHTA, CDR2 FQGNSA. The CDR3 extends over 16 amino acids. Losses at the gene ends were 4 bases for V and 4 bases for J; bases not matched to a gene: 12. CDR3 residues: CASSSGDRVMLETQYF. Here the CDR3 DNA reads TGTGCCAGCAGCTCTGGTGACAGGGTAATGTTAGAGACCCAGTACTTC.

This clonotype was counted between two and nine times. The CDR3 bases are TGTGCCAGCAGCGCTAGCGGGAGAGGGGAGACCCAGTACTTC. Translated: CASSASGRGETQYF. The chain links TRBV7-2 to TRBJ2-5; 10 bases align to TRBD2. The germline CDR1 and CDR2 sequences are SGHTA and FQGNSA. Losses at the gene ends were 5 bases for V and 5 bases for J; bases not matched to a gene: 5. The CDR3 runs 14 residues.

The rearrangement links TRBV2 to TRBJ2-3; D is perhaps TRBD1 (5 bases). The V gene's germline CDR1 is SNHLY and CDR2 FYNNEI. V lost 7 bases to trimming and J lost 4 bases, with 21 bases between them. The CDR3 contains 16 residues. Written as DNA, the CDR3 is TGTGCCAGCACCGACCTTTTGGGGCAGGATGCAGATACGCAGTATTTT. Its translation: CASTDLLGQDADTQYF.

The J gene is TRBJ2-7, the V gene TRBV2, with 11 nucleotides matching TRBD1. The CDR3 length is 13 residues. Germline loops: CDR1 SNHLY, CDR2 FYNNEI. Trimming took 5 bases from V and 9 from J; bases not matched to a gene: 6. The CDR3 spells CASSPGQGVRQYF. As DNA, the CDR3 is TGTGCCAGCAGTCCGGGACAGGGGGTCCGGCAGTACTTC.

The genes are TRBV7-2 and TRBJ1-4, with 8 bases identical to TRBD1. The trim removed 5 bases at V and 11 bases at J, leaving 10 bases unmatched. Germline V gene data show CDR1 as SGHTA and CDR2 as FQGNSA. The CDR3 runs 14 residues. In nucleotides, the CDR3 is TGTGCCAGCAGCCGCAAGCTACAGGGGGAGAAACTGTTTTTT. It translates to CASSRKLQGEKLFF.

The V gene is TRBV2, the J gene TRBJ2-3, with a weak D call TRBD1 (6 bases). CDR3 size: 15 residues. Germline V lookup: CDR1 SNHLY, CDR2 FYNNEI. With 4 bases removed from V and 2 bases from J, the gap between germline ends came to 13 bases. The CDR3 DNA sequence: TGTGCCAGCAGTGGGACAGCACAATACACAGATACGCAGTATTTT. Protein product: CASSGTAQYTDTQYF.

This clonotype occurred a few times. This sequence joins TRBV12-3 or TRBV12-4 and TRBJ2-2, with 8 nucleotides matching TRBD2. This CDR3 has 15 amino acids. J lost 4 bases, V lost 7 bases, and 8 bases had no gene match. CDR3 region: CASTRAGVTTGELFF. The CDR3 DNA follows: TGTGCCAGCACCCGAGCGGGAGTTACCACCGGGGAGCTGTTTTTT.

This clonotype has a handful of counts. CDR3 residues: CASRRQGNEQFF. CDR3 nucleotides: TGTGCCAGCAGGCGACAGGGCAATGAGCAGTTCTTC. The rearrangement joins TRBV12-3 or TRBV12-4 to TRBJ2-1; 7 nucleotides agree with TRBD1. The CDR3 is 12 residues long. J lost 6 bases, V lost 6 bases, and 2 bases had no gene match.

The chain combines TRBV10-2 with TRBJ1-2; no clear D gene. V lost 0 bases and J 4 bases, leaving 12 bases between the germline ends. The germline CDR1 and CDR2 sequences are WSHSY and SAAADI. The CDR3 is made up of 15 amino acids. CDR3 nucleotide sequence: TGCGCCAGCAGTGAGTCGACCGGCGCTATCTATGGCTACACCTTC. It yields the protein CASSESTGAIYGYTF.

V is TRBV20-1 and J is TRBJ2-5; 7 bases are a match to TRBD1. Trimming removed 6 bases from V and 2 bases from J; junction bases left unmatched: 6. CDR1 is DFQATT, CDR2 SNEGSKA, per germline (reference sequence). The CDR3 consists of 13 residues. As DNA, the CDR3 is TGCAGTGCACAACAGGGGTTACAAGAGACCCAGTACTTC. It specifies CSAQQGLQETQYF.

There are a few counts of this clonotype. The chain links TRBV5-1 to TRBJ1-1, with D unclear. V dropped 3 bases and J dropped 7 bases, with 19 bases sitting between them. This CDR3 contains 15 residues. Germline CDR1 and CDR2: SGHRS and YFSETQ. The CDR3 sequence: CASSSTNRPKVEAFF. DNA for the CDR3: TGCGCCAGCAGCTCGACAAACCGGCCGAAGGTTGAAGCTTTCTTT.

The chain is built from TRBV28 and TRBJ1-3, with D perhaps TRBD1 (5 bases). Germline CDR1 is MDHEN and CDR2 is SYDVKM. CDR3 length equals 16 residues. V lost 2 bases to trimming and J lost 4 bases, with 15 bases between them. The CDR3 protein is CASSLPRGGAGNTIYF. CDR3 nucleotide sequence: TGTGCCAGCAGTTTACCCCGCGGGGGAGCGGGAAACACCATATATTTT.

CDR3 in amino acids: CASSRGGGDTQYF. The CDR3 DNA reads as TGTGCCAGCAGCAGAGGGGGGGGCGATACGCAGTATTTT. The rearrangement uses TRBV7-3 and TRBJ2-3; weak D call: TRBD2 (7 bases). The germline CDR1 and CDR2 sequences are SGHTA and FQGTGA. Trimming shortened V by 5 bases and J by 6 bases, and 12 bases separated the two germline ends. The CDR3 has 13 amino acids.

This clonotype occurred many times. The rearrangement uses TRBV7-2 and TRBJ1-4; a possible D gene is TRBD1 (6 bases). Trimming took off 4 bases at V and 3 bases at J, with 18 bases between the two ends. CDR1 and CDR2 (germline): SGHTA, FQGNSA. The CDR3 sequence is 17 residues long. CDR3 protein: CASSSGLGGRSNEKLFF. The CDR3 DNA reads TGTGCCAGCAGCTCGGGTTTGGGGGGCCGCTCTAATGAAAAACTGTTTTTT. Supplemented by reference TRBV7-2 and TRBJ1-4, the full variable domain reads GAGVSQSPSNKVTEKGKDVELRCDPISGHTALYWYRQSLGQGLEFLIYFQGNSAPDKSGLPSDRFSAERTGGSVSTLTIQRTQQEDSAVYLCASSSGLGGRSNEKLFFGSGTQLSVL.

This clonotype was picked up a small number of times. The chain uses TRBV11-2 and TRBJ2-1; D is unclear. V lost 1 base, J lost 6 bases, and 13 bases lay in between. The CDR3 is made up of 15 amino acids. Germline CDR1 and CDR2: SGHAT and FQNNGV. CDR3 region: CASSLVGVFGNEQFF. The CDR3 nucleotides read TGTGCCAGCAGCTTAGTAGGTGTGTTCGGCAATGAGCAGTTCTTC.

This clonotype was recorded a few times. The chain employs TRBV6-2 or TRBV6-3 and TRBJ2-1, with D tentatively TRBD2 (6 bases). The V gene lost 3 bases and the J gene lost 7 bases, with 16 bases spanning the gap. This CDR3 comprises 15 residues. Germline V CDR1 and CDR2: MNHEY, SVGEGT. The CDR3 bases are TGTGCCAGCAGTTATGGGGCGCTCGGGGGAAATGAGCAGTTCTTC. Residues: CASSYGALGGNEQFF.

This clonotype occurred a few times. This chain links TRBV14 with TRBJ2-7; no definite D call. Germline values: CDR1 SGHDN, CDR2 FVKESK. The CDR3 length is 15 residues. V was pared by 1 base and J by 2 bases, with 12 bases between. The CDR3, as DNA: TGTGCCAGCAGCCAAGCAGAGGCCCTCCCCTACGAGCAGTACTTC. Residues: CASSQAEALPYEQYF.

This clonotype was found many times. This chain uses TRBV7-2 with TRBJ2-5; 13 bases are a match to TRBD2. V lost 7 bases to trimming and J lost 5 bases; unmatched junction nucleotides: 7. Germline loops: CDR1 SGHTA, CDR2 FQGNSA. The CDR3 is 15 residues long. CDR3 loop: CASKRTSGSMETQYF. The CDR3, as DNA: TGTGCCAGCAAACGGACTAGCGGGAGTATGGAGACCCAGTACTTC.

This chain joins TRBV6-2 or TRBV6-3 and TRBJ1-5; 8 bases map to TRBD1. Losses at the gene ends were 2 bases for V and 4 bases for J; bases not matched to a gene: 7. Germline lookup yields CDR1 MNHEY and CDR2 SVGEGT. The CDR3 runs to 16 residues. This CDR3 is CASSYPRQGINQPQHF. The CDR3 DNA follows: TGTGCCAGCAGTTACCCCAGACAGGGGATTAATCAGCCCCAGCATTTT.

The rearrangement uses TRBV19 and TRBJ2-1; 8 nucleotides match TRBD1. The CDR3 length is 14 residues. J was trimmed by 7 bases and V by 5 bases; bases with no gene match: 7. From germline, CDR1 is LNHDA and CDR2 SQIVND (reference sequence). CDR3 loop: CASSVWTGPNEQFF. In DNA, the CDR3 is TGTGCCAGTAGTGTATGGACAGGGCCTAATGAGCAGTTCTTC.

There are many counts of this clonotype. The V call is TRBV7-2, the J call TRBJ2-1; D possibly matches TRBD1 or TRBD2 (5 bases each). V lost 1 base and J 4 bases, leaving 8 bases between the germline ends. Germline V CDR1 and CDR2: SGHTA, FQGNSA. The CDR3 consists of 14 residues. DNA of the CDR3: TGTGCCAGCAGCTTAGGGGGGATGTACAATGAGCAGTTCTTC. Translation: CASSLGGMYNEQFF.

The chain is built from TRBV29-1 and TRBJ1-2; 9 positions match TRBD1. In germline, CDR1 is SQVTM, CDR2 ANQGSEA. This CDR3 contains 12 residues. Unmatched junction bases numbered 4, after V lost 5 bases and J lost 6 bases. The CDR3 region is CSVSRTGDGYTF. CDR3 nucleotides: TGCAGCGTTTCCAGGACAGGGGATGGCTACACCTTC.

This clonotype appeared many times. The V and J genes are TRBV6-6 and TRBJ2-7; 10 bases match TRBD2. Unmatched junction bases numbered 9, after V lost 7 bases and J lost 3 bases. The CDR3 is 15 residues long. Germline V lookup: CDR1 MNHNY, CDR2 SVGAGI (reference sequence). In nucleotides, the CDR3 is TGTGCCAGCACCCGTTTAGCGGGGGGCAGCTACGAGCAGTACTTC. The encoded protein is CASTRLAGGSYEQYF.

This clonotype was observed a handful of times. The rearrangement joins TRBV28 to TRBJ2-7; 10 nucleotides match TRBD2. CDR1 is MDHEN, CDR2 SYDVKM, per germline. The CDR3 runs 16 residues. V gave up 3 bases and J gave up 4 bases; unmatched junction bases: 9. This CDR3 reads CASSLWSAGGLYEQYF. Written as DNA, the CDR3 is TGTGCCAGCAGTTTGTGGTCAGCGGGGGGGTTGTACGAGCAGTACTTC.

This rearrangement joins TRBV28 to TRBJ1-1, with D hard to call. V was clipped by 3 bases and J by 3 bases, with 17 bases between them. Germline V CDR1 and CDR2: MDHEN, SYDVKM. The CDR3 runs 16 residues. CDR3: CASSLVPLGEDTEAFF. The CDR3 DNA reads TGTGCCAGCAGTTTGGTTCCCCTTGGAGAGGACACTGAAGCTTTCTTT.

Remarks on this clonotype: The CDR3 carries no conserved terminal phenylalanine or tryptophan, so it likely arises from a read error. This sequence joins TRBV7-2 and TRBJ1-5; D remains unclear. V lost 0 bases to trimming and J lost 11 bases, with 11 bases between them. This CDR3 region has 13 residues. CDR1 is SGHTA, CDR2 FQGNSA, per germline. CDR3 nucleotides: TGTGCCAGCAGCTTAGCTGATGGTTTCGCCCAGCATTTA. Its translation: CASSLADGFAQHL.

This clonotype was recorded a few times. The V call is TRBV7-2, the J call TRBJ2-2, with no clear D. The V and J ends lost 5 bases and 4 bases respectively, with 8 bases between them. The CDR3 is 13 amino acids. In germline, CDR1 is SGHTA, CDR2 FQGNSA. The CDR3 nucleotides are TGTGCCAGCAGCCCCTACACCACCGGGGAGCTGTTTTTT. Translation: CASSPYTTGELFF.